A selection of T cell receptor beta chains follows, all from one sample in a study of T cell responses to AZD1222 COVID-19 vaccine. Produced via immunoSEQ multiplex PCR; TCRdb's table is partial and in-frame only. The data show approximately 150,000 clones, with 85% to 95% seen just once and roughly 5.9% held by the top ten. Source: peripheral blood, taken on day 0 of AZD1222 vaccination. Source of these receptors: an adult in good health. The CDR3 runs from the conserved cysteine through the conserved F or W. Each record gives: J gene, D gene, clone size, V gene, CDR3 DNA, CDR3 protein. A D gene is named only where the DNA matches it firmly. Some rows mark clone size as missing; the rest say once, few, many or name a class of expanded clone.

J gene: TRBJ2-1
D gene: .
clone size: .
V gene: TRBV24-1
CDR3 DNA: TGTGCCACCAGTGCCGGGGACAATGAGCAGTTCTTC
CDR3 protein: CATSAGDNEQFF

J gene: TRBJ2-7
D gene: .
clone size: .
V gene: TRBV27
CDR3 DNA: TGTGCCAGCAGTTTTCGGGGAGGGGGGCAGGGCTACGAGCAGTACTTC
CDR3 protein: CASSFRGGGQGYEQYF

J gene: TRBJ1-2
D gene: .
clone size: .
V gene: TRBV7-2
CDR3 DNA: TGTGCCAGCAGCTTAGCGCGAGGGTATGGCTACACCTTC
CDR3 protein: CASSLARGYGYTF

J gene: TRBJ2-5
D gene: .
clone size: once
V gene: TRBV7-2
CDR3 DNA: TGTGCCAGCAGCTTATTCCTGGGAGAGACCCAGTACTTC
CDR3 protein: CASSLFLGETQYF

J gene: TRBJ2-3
D gene: TRBD2
clone size: .
V gene: TRBV5-1
CDR3 DNA: TGCGCCAGCGGAGAGCGGGAAACAGATACGCAGTATTTT
CDR3 protein: CASGERETDTQYF

J gene: TRBJ1-1
D gene: .
clone size: .
V gene: TRBV5-6
CDR3 DNA: TGTGCCAGCAGCTTTTCTTTCGCCTCGAACACTGAAGCTTTCTTT
CDR3 protein: CASSFSFASNTEAFF

J gene: TRBJ2-2
D gene: TRBD1
clone size: .
V gene: TRBV5-6
CDR3 DNA: TGTGCCAGCAGCTTGCGCCTGACAGGGACCAACACCGGGGAGCTGTTTTTT
CDR3 protein: CASSLRLTGTNTGELFF

J gene: TRBJ1-1
D gene: .
clone size: .
V gene: TRBV30
CDR3 DNA: TGTGCCTGGGATAATCAGGGCACTGAAGCTTTCTTT
CDR3 protein: CAWDNQGTEAFF

J gene: TRBJ1-3
D gene: .
clone size: .
V gene: TRBV9
CDR3 DNA: TGTGCCAGCAGCGTGGCGAGTGTAAGTGGAAACACCATATATTTT
CDR3 protein: CASSVASVSGNTIYF

J gene: TRBJ2-2
D gene: .
clone size: .
V gene: TRBV3-1/TRBV3-2
CDR3 DNA: TGTGCCAGCAGCCAGTTAAGCAGGGAGACCGGGGAGCTGTTTTTT
CDR3 protein: CASSQLSRETGELFF

J gene: TRBJ1-6
D gene: .
clone size: few
V gene: TRBV4-1
CDR3 DNA: TGCGCCAGCAGCCCCTTACCTTGGGTCTCCAGTTCACCCCTCCACTTT
CDR3 protein: CASSPLPWVSSSPLHF

J gene: TRBJ2-2
D gene: .
clone size: .
V gene: TRBV7-9
CDR3 DNA: TGTGCCAGCAGCCTCAAGGGTTTGGGCACCGGGGAGCTGTTTTTT
CDR3 protein: CASSLKGLGTGELFF

J gene: TRBJ2-4
D gene: TRBD2
clone size: .
V gene: TRBV18
CDR3 DNA: TGTGCCAGCTCACCCCGGACTAGCGGGGGGGAGTTAGCCAAAAACATTCAGTACTTC
CDR3 protein: CASSPRTSGGELAKNIQYF

J gene: TRBJ2-1
D gene: .
clone size: once
V gene: TRBV6-1
CDR3 DNA: TGTGCCAGCAGTGATGGGGTAAGCTCCTACAATGAGCAGTTCTTC
CDR3 protein: CASSDGVSSYNEQFF

J gene: TRBJ1-2
D gene: .
clone size: .
V gene: TRBV20-1
CDR3 DNA: TGCAGTGCTAGTAAGGGGAGAAACTATGGCTACACCTTC
CDR3 protein: CSASKGRNYGYTF

J gene: TRBJ1-1
D gene: .
clone size: .
V gene: TRBV5-8
CDR3 DNA: TGTGCCAGCAGCTCGGTACTAAGTGCTTTCTTT
CDR3 protein: CASSSVLSAFF

J gene: TRBJ2-6
D gene: .
clone size: .
V gene: TRBV5-4
CDR3 DNA: TGTGCCAGCAGCGGAGGGACCACCTCTGGGGCCAACGTCCTGACTTTC
CDR3 protein: CASSGGTTSGANVLTF

J gene: TRBJ2-7
D gene: .
clone size: .
V gene: TRBV14
CDR3 DNA: TGTGCCAGCAGCCAAGTGGCCCGGGACTCTCTGTACTTC
CDR3 protein: CASSQVARDSLYF

J gene: TRBJ2-3
D gene: .
clone size: .
V gene: TRBV9
CDR3 DNA: TGTGCCAGCAGCCCCGACCGTGGAACAGATACGCAGTATTTT
CDR3 protein: CASSPDRGTDTQYF